This entry features one T cell receptor (beta chain) sequence. The repertoire was sequenced with immunoSEQ multiplex PCR; TCRdb's copy has only in-frame clones and lacks some. The sample holds roughly 290,000 clones, 70% to 90% seen once. The sample is drawn from a study of blood T cell repertoires in COVID-19. The CDR3 covers 16 residues. Per germline, CDR1 LGHNA and CDR2 YNFKEQ. Trimming pared 0 bases from V and 4 bases from J, leaving 13 bases between. The specimen was peripheral blood. The TCR comes from a woman aged 45-59 years with active or convalescent COVID-19. V usage is TRBV4-2 and J usage is TRBJ1-3, with unresolved D. The CDR3 is CASSQDLWQSGNTIYF. The CDR3, as DNA: TGTGCCAGCAGCCAAGATTTGTGGCAGTCAGGAAACACCATATATTTT.